One and the same sample provided the 18 T cell receptor beta chains below, sequenced in a study of cytomegalovirus exposure and HLA in healthy donors. Repertoires were generated with immunoSEQ multiplex PCR, while TCRdb's copy carries only in-frame clones and drops some. The sample carries some 69,000 clones, roughly 96% recorded once. Source material: PBMCs. The receptors derive from a man aged 18 to 35 in good health and CMV-seronegative.

The chain is built from TRBV4-2 and TRBJ2-2, with 9 bases identical to TRBD2. The CDR3 runs 16 residues. Germline V CDR1 and CDR2: LGHNA, YNFKEQ. V lost 5 bases and J lost 3; bases outside the gene matches: 7. DNA for the CDR3: TGTGCCAGCAGCACTAGACTAGCGGTCCACACCGGGGAGCTGTTTTTT. This sequence encodes CASSTRLAVHTGELFF.

The gene calls are TRBV5-4 and TRBJ2-5; D possibly corresponds to TRBD1 (5 bases). Germline V gene lookup returns CDR1 SGHNT and CDR2 YYREEE (reference sequence). V was cut by 2 bases and J by 4 bases, with 9 bases left in between. This CDR3 is built from 13 residues. The CDR3 nucleotides are TGTGCCAGCAGCTTTCAGGGCTCAGAGACCCAGTACTTC. It codes for CASSFQGSETQYF. The full variable domain, its missing parts supplied by reference TRBV5-4 and TRBJ2-5, is ETGVTQSPTHLIKTRGQQVTLRCSSQSGHNTVSWYQQALGQGPQFIFQYYREEENGRGNFPPRFSGLQFPNYSSELNVNALELDDSALYLCASSFQGSETQYFGPGTRLLVL.

This chain uses TRBV5-4 with TRBJ1-3, with TRBD1 identical over 9 bases. Germline CDR1 reads SGHNT; CDR2 reads YYREEE (reference sequence). Trimming took 2 bases from V and 8 from J; bases not matched to a gene: 5. This CDR3 has 14 residues. CDR3 bases: TGTGCCAGCAGCTTTTCACAGGGGGCGGACACCATATATTTT. It is translated as CASSFSQGADTIYF.

The V call is TRBV7-3, the J call TRBJ1-1; D ambiguous. Trimming pared 6 bases from V and 0 bases from J, leaving 14 bases between. Germline CDR1 reads SGHTA; CDR2 reads FQGTGA. The CDR3 loop spans 15 amino acids. The CDR3 sequence is CASSPSTGMNTEAFF. The CDR3 DNA reads as TGTGCCAGCAGTCCCTCAACGGGGATGAACACTGAAGCTTTCTTT. The full variable domain, its missing parts supplied by reference TRBV7-3 and TRBJ1-1, is GAGVSQTPSNKVTEKGKYVELRCDPISGHTALYWYRQSLGQGPEFLIYFQGTGAADDSGLPNDRFFAVRPEGSVSTLKIQRTERGDSAVYLCASSPSTGMNTEAFFGQGTRLTVV.

The chain links TRBV19 to TRBJ1-2, with 10 bases that match TRBD1. With 6 bases clipped from V and 3 bases from J, the junction kept 19 bases outside the gene matches. The germline V gene has CDR1 LNHDA and CDR2 SQIVND (reference sequence). CDR3 size: 19 residues. Written as DNA, the CDR3 is TGTGCCAGTAGCGTATATCTTACCCGGGACAGGGGTTTAGACTATGGCTACACCTTC. Protein: CASSVYLTRDRGLDYGYTF.

J is TRBJ2-7 and V is TRBV6-5, with 7 positions matching TRBD1. The CDR3 has 13 amino acids. Trimming cost V 5 bases and J 3 bases; bases outside gene matches: 4. CDR1 and CDR2 from the germline V gene are MNHEY and SVGAGI. Here the CDR3 DNA reads TGTGCCAGCAGTCCCGGGACAGTCTACGAGCAGTACTTC. It specifies CASSPGTVYEQYF.

The chain joins TRBV14 to TRBJ1-6, with TRBD1 as a possible D gene (5 bases). This CDR3 contains 16 residues. In germline, CDR1 is SGHDN, CDR2 FVKESK. V was cut by 0 bases and J by 7 bases, with 13 bases left in between. CDR3 amino acids: CASSQEWQGWNSPLHF. CDR3 nucleotides: TGTGCCAGCAGCCAAGAGTGGCAGGGTTGGAATTCACCCCTCCACTTT.

The chain couples TRBV5-4 to TRBJ2-7, with TRBD1 matching 8 bases. Trimming took 3 bases from V and 2 from J; bases not matched to a gene: 4. Germline V gene data show CDR1 as SGHNT and CDR2 as YYREEE (reference sequence). This CDR3 region has 14 residues. In DNA form, the CDR3 reads TGTGCCAGCAGCTCAGGGGGCGAGACCTACGAGCAGTACTTC. It is translated as CASSSGGETYEQYF.

The chain recombines TRBV19 with TRBJ1-2, with D perhaps matching TRBD1 (5 bases). CDR3 size: 15 residues. CDR1 and CDR2 from the germline V gene are LNHDA and SQIVND (reference sequence). Between the trimmed V and J ends, which lost 10 bases and 0 bases, there was a span of 18 bases. CDR3 loop: CANKAGGDPNYGYTF. In DNA form, the CDR3 reads TGTGCCAATAAGGCGGGGGGGGACCCTAACTATGGCTACACCTTC.

Only one count was recorded for this clone. This chain links TRBV4-2 with TRBJ1-2; D not certain. This CDR3 contains 14 residues. V dropped 0 bases and J dropped 4 bases, with 9 bases sitting between them. Germline V gene sequence: CDR1 LGHNA, CDR2 YNFKEQ. As DNA, the CDR3 is TGTGCCAGCAGCCAAGATGAGGGTTTCTATGGCTACACCTTC. It translates to CASSQDEGFYGYTF.

This chain connects TRBV19 to TRBJ1-5; 8 bases align to TRBD1. The CDR3 runs 13 residues. Germline-derived CDR1 and CDR2 are LNHDA and SQIVND (reference sequence). V was clipped by 6 bases and J by 2 bases; unmatched bases: 0. CDR3 loop: CASRGQGNQPQHF. The CDR3 DNA is TGTGCCAGTAGGGGACAGGGCAATCAGCCCCAGCATTTT.

V and J are TRBV7-9 and TRBJ2-7; TRBD1 might be the D (6 bases). With 3 bases removed from V and 2 bases from J, the gap between germline ends came to 14 bases. The V gene's germline CDR1 is SEHNR and CDR2 FQNEAQ (reference sequence). The CDR3 runs to 15 residues. CDR3 in DNA: TGTGCCAGCAGCTTCGGGGAACAGGGTACCTACGAGCAGTACTTC. Translation gives CASSFGEQGTYEQYF.

CDR3 in amino acids: CASSLRQGLYQPQHF. Here the CDR3 DNA reads TGTGCCAGCAGCCTACGACAGGGGTTATATCAGCCCCAGCATTTT. The V call is TRBV27, the J call TRBJ1-5; 8 bases fit TRBD1. Trimming at V came to 6 bases and at J to 5 bases, leaving 9 bases not matched to a gene. The CDR3 length is 15 residues. The germline V gene has CDR1 MNHEY and CDR2 SMNVEV (reference sequence).

DNA for the CDR3: TGTGCCAGCAGTTTATCCCCCGGGACTCTGGGCTACACCTTC. It translates to CASSLSPGTLGYTF. V usage is TRBV28 and J usage is TRBJ1-2; possible D gene TRBD1, 5 bases. CDR3 size: 14 residues. V was trimmed by 1 base and J by 8 bases, leaving 14 bases between them. Germline CDR1 is MDHEN and CDR2 is SYDVKM.

This clone was seen only once. This chain links TRBV6-5 with TRBJ2-7, with unresolved D. The germline V and J ends were trimmed by 6 bases and 3 bases, with 6 bases remaining between them. Germline V gene data show CDR1 as MNHEY and CDR2 as SVGAGI. The CDR3 totals 11 residues. Here the CDR3 DNA reads TGTGCCAGCAGGAGTGGCTACGAGCAGTACTTC. As protein: CASRSGYEQYF.

The chain has TRBV6-5 and TRBJ2-1, with TRBD2 matching over 8 bases. J gave up 2 bases and V 4 bases, and 7 bases lay outside the gene matches. The germline CDR1 and CDR2 sequences are MNHEY and SVGAGI. The CDR3 totals 16 residues. The CDR3 nucleotides read TGTGCCAGCAGTTCGGGGACTAGTCCGACCTACAATGAGCAGTTCTTC. The encoded protein is CASSSGTSPTYNEQFF.

CDR3 residues: CATDRGDTEAFF. Here the CDR3 DNA reads TGTGCCACGGACCGGGGGGACACTGAAGCTTTCTTT. V and J are TRBV18 and TRBJ1-1; possibly TRBD1 for D (5 bases). The CDR3 loop spans 12 amino acids. The V end lost 10 bases, the J end lost 3 bases, and 12 bases lay between the germline ends. Per the germline V gene, CDR1 is KGHSH and CDR2 is LQKENI.

The V and J genes are TRBV7-9 and TRBJ2-1, with 8 bases identical to TRBD1. This CDR3 contains 13 residues. After removal of 1 base from V and 8 bases from J, the junction contained 1 base not matched to a gene. Germline CDR1 and CDR2: SEHNR and FQNEAQ (reference sequence). Written as DNA, the CDR3 is TGTGCCAGCAGCTTAGGACAGGGGTATGAGCAGTTCTTC. Translation: CASSLGQGYEQFF.